This passage covers 30 T cell receptor beta chains from one sample sequenced in a study of T cells in Graves' hyperthyroidism and ophthalmopathy. Researchers amplified the TCR beta CDR3 regions from RNA transcripts. HTBI primers were employed in a first-round RT-PCR of the TCR CDR3. A single record per CDR3 protein comes from TCRdb applying MiXCR to the multiplex PCR reads. The sample includes around 450,000 distinct CDR3 sequences, around a sixth of them seen just once. The sequenced sample was blood. These receptors were obtained from a woman younger than 35 with Graves' hyperthyroidism.

The rearrangement uses TRBV9 and TRBJ2-1; 8 bases align to TRBD2. After removal of 3 bases from V and 2 bases from J, the junction contained 4 bases not matched to a gene. CDR3 length equals 15 residues. The V gene's germline CDR1 is SGDLS and CDR2 YYNGEE. This CDR3 is CASSARLATYNEQFF. The CDR3 DNA reads TGTGCCAGCAGCGCCAGACTAGCGACCTACAATGAGCAGTTCTTC.

About this clonotype itself: This clone may be a read error of a much larger clone one base away. Likely a read error: the CDR3 ends without its conserved phenylalanine or tryptophan. This rearrangement joins TRBV6-2 or TRBV6-3 to TRBJ1-1, with D possibly TRBD1 on 5 matching bases. This CDR3 contains 15 residues. V gave up 5 bases and J gave up 2 bases, with 15 bases separating them. The germline V gene encodes CDR1 MNHEY and CDR2 SVGEGT. CDR3 residues: CASSPETVGNTEAFS. As DNA, the CDR3 is TGTGCCAGCAGTCCTGAGACAGTAGGAAACACTGAAGCTTTCTCT.

The chain combines TRBV20-1 with TRBJ1-1; perhaps TRBD1 as D (5 bases). V dropped 1 base and J dropped 5 bases, with 14 bases sitting between them. The germline V gene encodes CDR1 DFQATT and CDR2 SNEGSKA (reference sequence). The CDR3 length is 14 residues. This CDR3 is CSARVGREDTEAFF. The CDR3 coding sequence is TGCAGTGCTAGAGTTGGCAGGGAGGATACTGAAGCTTTCTTT.

In its sample, this clonotype was seen many times. The V and J genes are TRBV5-1 and TRBJ2-3; no clear D gene. V dropped 7 bases and J dropped 0 bases, with 9 bases sitting between them. The length of the CDR3 is 13 residues. CDR1 and CDR2 (germline): SGHRS, YFSETQ. The CDR3 loop reads CASYRSSTDTQYF. Written as DNA, the CDR3 is TGCGCCAGCTACCGTTCCAGCACAGATACGCAGTATTTT. Complete variable domain (other parts from reference TRBV5-1 and TRBJ2-3): KAGVTQTPRYLIKTRGQQVTLSCSPISGHRSVSWYQQTPGQGLQFLFEYFSETQRNKGNFPGRFSGRQFSNSRSEMNVSTLELGDSALYLCASYRSSTDTQYFGPGTRLTVL.

At least ten counts were recorded for this clonotype. This rearrangement joins TRBV30 to TRBJ2-1, with D maybe TRBD1 (5 bases). Germline CDR1 is GTSNPN and CDR2 is SVGIG (reference sequence). V was shortened by 3 bases and J by 3 bases, with 12 bases between the two germline ends. The CDR3 sequence is 14 residues long. For the CDR3, the DNA is TGTGCCTGGAGAAGGTCAGGGTTCTACAATGAGCAGTTCTTC. The encoded protein is CAWRRSGFYNEQFF.

This clonotype has at least ten counts. V and J are TRBV3-1 and TRBJ2-3; D remains unclear. This CDR3 has 17 amino acids. V lost 0 bases, J lost 0 bases, and 13 bases lay in between. Germline CDR1 reads LGHDT; CDR2 reads YNNKEL (reference sequence). Here the CDR3 DNA reads TGTGCCAGCAGCCAAGACCCCGCGGCTACTAGCACAGATACGCAGTATTTT. It yields the protein CASSQDPAATSTDTQYF.

This clonotype was observed at least ten times. The chain recombines TRBV6-5 with TRBJ1-4; D not certain. Trimming cost V 0 bases and J 10 bases, with 12 bases left between them. The CDR3 spans 14 residues. Per the germline V gene, CDR1 is MNHEY and CDR2 is SVGAGI. The CDR3 coding sequence is TGTGCCAGCAGTTACTCGAGGGATGTTGGAAAACTGTTTTTT. Its protein product is CASSYSRDVGKLFF.

At least ten counts were recorded for this clonotype. The chain is built from TRBV15 and TRBJ1-4, with D hard to call. In germline, CDR1 is LNHNV, CDR2 YYDKDF (reference sequence). Trimming removed 1 base at V and 7 bases at J, with 22 bases between. The CDR3 spans 18 residues. Here the CDR3 DNA reads TGTGCCACCAGCAGAGTCCCCCGCTACGGGGATACTTTTGAAAAACTGTTTTTT. Translation: CATSRVPRYGDTFEKLFF.

This clonotype was detected a few times. Here the CDR3 DNA reads TGCGCCAGCAGTGAGTCGAAAGGCCGGGCGGGGACAACTAATCAGCCCCAGCATTTT. This codes for CASSESKGRAGTTNQPQHF. This chain connects TRBV10-1 to TRBJ1-5; weak D call: TRBD1 (6 bases). The CDR3 is made up of 19 amino acids. Looked up from germline, CDR1 is WNHNN and CDR2 is SYGVQD (reference sequence). V was pared by 0 bases and J by 4 bases, with 22 bases between.

The J gene is TRBJ2-5, the V gene TRBV6-1; 8 nucleotides agree with TRBD2. CDR3 length: 18 amino acids. The germline V gene encodes CDR1 MNHNS and CDR2 SASEGT. The V and J ends lost 6 bases and 4 bases, in that order; junction bases with no gene match: 19. As DNA, the CDR3 is TGTGCCAGCAGCATCCATGATAAGGGACTAGGAGGAGTAGAGACCCAGTACTTC. This codes for CASSIHDKGLGGVETQYF.

This clonotype was seen only a few times. The chain couples TRBV27 to TRBJ2-7, with 10 bases aligning to TRBD1. The CDR3 covers 14 residues. The junction had 7 bases not matched to a gene; V was cut back by 5 bases and J by 6 bases. Germline CDR1 MNHEY, CDR2 SMNVEV (reference sequence). The CDR3: CASSLGTGVREQYF. CDR3 sequence (DNA): TGTGCCAGCAGTCTTGGGACAGGGGTACGCGAGCAGTACTTC.

The sample holds many counts of this clonotype. V gene TRBV6-6 combines with J gene TRBJ2-1; 7 bases are a match to TRBD2. Germline-derived CDR1 and CDR2 are MNHNY and SVGAGI (reference sequence). This CDR3 has 16 amino acids. Trimming cost V 0 bases and J 8 bases; bases outside gene matches: 10. The CDR3 reads CASSYSGLWGGDEQFF. Written as DNA, the CDR3 is TGTGCCAGCAGTTACTCGGGGCTTTGGGGGGGGGATGAGCAGTTCTTC.

There are many counts of this clonotype. The chain combines TRBV2 with TRBJ2-5; TRBD2 agrees at 11 bases. The CDR3 has 13 amino acids. Per germline, CDR1 SNHLY and CDR2 FYNNEI. Losses at the gene ends were 9 bases for V and 5 bases for J; bases not matched to a gene: 5. For the CDR3, the DNA is TGTGCCAGTCTTTCTAGCGGGAGGGAGACCCAGTACTTC. It translates to CASLSSGRETQYF.

Many counts were recorded for this clonotype. This chain joins TRBV2 and TRBJ2-7, with 8 positions matching TRBD2. The CDR3 consists of 14 residues. Germline V gives CDR1 SNHLY, CDR2 FYNNEI. Trimming took 3 bases from V and 3 from J; bases not matched to a gene: 4. For the CDR3, the DNA is TGTGCCAGCAGTGAGGGACTAGGCCTCTACGAGCAGTACTTC. Residues: CASSEGLGLYEQYF.

This clonotype was picked up many times. The rearrangement uses TRBV20-1 and TRBJ2-1, with TRBD2 matching 10 bases. From germline, CDR1 is DFQATT and CDR2 SNEGSKA (reference sequence). V lost 6 bases and J lost 7; bases outside the gene matches: 24. The length of the CDR3 is 19 residues. CDR3 protein: CSATFLVPPKREGGNEQFF. The CDR3 bases are TGCAGTGCCACCTTCCTGGTTCCCCCAAAGCGGGAGGGAGGGAATGAGCAGTTCTTC.

This clonotype showed up many times. The chain joins TRBV11-3 to TRBJ2-5; D ambiguous. CDR3 length: 12 residues. Germline assignment: CDR1 SGHNT and CDR2 YENEEA. Trimming pared 3 bases from V and 5 bases from J, leaving 7 bases between. The CDR3 spells CASSLRLETQYF. For the CDR3, the DNA is TGTGCCAGCAGCTTGCGGTTGGAGACCCAGTACTTC.

In nucleotides, the CDR3 is TGTGCCAGCAGTGAAGGGAAACAGTCTGGAAACACCATATATTTT. It specifies CASSEGKQSGNTIYF. The chain is built from TRBV6-1 and TRBJ1-3; D is unclear. CDR3 length: 15 residues. From germline, CDR1 is MNHNS and CDR2 SASEGT. The V gene lost 1 base and the J gene lost 1 base, with 8 bases spanning the gap.

The chain links TRBV12-5 to TRBJ1-2; TRBD1 aligns across 12 bases. The CDR3 has 19 amino acids. Germline trimming cut 1 base from V and 4 bases from J; bases unmatched to any gene: 13. The germline V gene encodes CDR1 LGHNT and CDR2 FRNRAP. The CDR3 loop is CASGLAIPGDRGRFYGYTF. The CDR3 nucleotides are TGTGCTAGTGGTTTGGCAATACCCGGGGACAGGGGGCGTTTCTATGGCTACACCTTC.

The V call is TRBV7-2, the J call TRBJ2-1; 10 nucleotides line up with TRBD2. The germline CDR1 and CDR2 sequences are SGHTA and FQGNSA. The ends lost 2 bases at V and 10 bases at J; junction bases unmatched: 5. This CDR3 region has 14 residues. This CDR3 is CASSLIAGGLEQFF. CDR3 nucleotide sequence: TGTGCCAGCAGCTTAATAGCGGGGGGCTTGGAGCAGTTCTTC.

The chain couples TRBV12-5 to TRBJ1-3; D is undetermined. CDR3 size: 17 residues. The germline V gene has CDR1 LGHNT and CDR2 FRNRAP. Between the trimmed V and J ends, which lost 2 bases and 0 bases, there was a span of 14 bases. The CDR3 nucleotides read TGTGCTAGTGGTTTGCACGAACAGAGTTACTCTGGAAACACCATATATTTT. Translated: CASGLHEQSYSGNTIYF.

This clonotype was picked up many times. This chain uses TRBV20-1 with TRBJ1-3; TRBD1 matches at 7 bases. The germline V gene has CDR1 DFQATT and CDR2 SNEGSKA (reference sequence). V gave up 0 bases and J gave up 4 bases; unmatched junction bases: 3. The length of the CDR3 is 14 residues. CDR3 protein: CSAREAGGGNTIYF. CDR3 nucleotide sequence: TGCAGTGCTAGAGAGGCAGGGGGAGGAAACACCATATATTTT.

This clonotype was detected many times. The chain joins TRBV6-1 to TRBJ2-3; D is unresolved. The CDR3 has 16 amino acids. The V gene lost 5 bases and the J gene lost 0 bases, with 15 bases spanning the gap. CDR1 and CDR2 from the germline V gene are MNHNS and SASEGT. The CDR3 coding sequence is TGTGCCAGCAGTATGAGACCTACCACTAGCACAGATACGCAGTATTTT. This codes for CASSMRPTTSTDTQYF.

This chain connects TRBV7-9 to TRBJ1-2, with 7 bases that match TRBD1. The CDR3 sequence is 16 residues long. J gave up 0 bases and V 1 base, and 5 bases lay outside the gene matches. CDR1 and CDR2 from the germline V gene are SEHNR and FQNEAQ (reference sequence). The CDR3 here is CASSLVRDRANYGYTF. CDR3 nucleotide sequence: TGTGCCAGCAGCTTAGTTCGAGACAGGGCTAACTATGGCTACACCTTC.

The CDR3 DNA reads TGCGCCAGCAGGCCTAGCGGGGGATTACAAGAGACCCAGTACTTC. This codes for CASRPSGGLQETQYF. The chain links TRBV4-3 to TRBJ2-5; 10 nucleotides line up with TRBD2. Trimming removed 6 bases from V and 2 bases from J; junction bases left unmatched: 6. The CDR3 has 15 amino acids. Germline V CDR1 and CDR2: LGHNA, YSLEER.

This clonotype was seen many times. The chain has TRBV20-1 and TRBJ2-5, with 7 bases matching TRBD1. The junction had 5 bases not matched to a gene; V was cut back by 8 bases and J by 2 bases. Germline CDR1 reads DFQATT; CDR2 reads SNEGSKA (reference sequence). The CDR3 sequence is 12 residues long. The CDR3 DNA reads as TGCAGTTGCGCGGACAGGCAAGAGACCCAGTACTTC. Translated, it gives CSCADRQETQYF.

J is TRBJ1-1 and V is TRBV28, with D unclear. The length of the CDR3 is 14 residues. CDR1 and CDR2 (germline): MDHEN, SYDVKM. The V end was cut by 7 bases, the J end by 5 bases, with 17 bases between. CDR3 loop: CASTPGMVGTEAFF. As DNA, the CDR3 is TGTGCCAGCACCCCGGGGATGGTGGGAACTGAAGCTTTCTTT.

In this sample, this clonotype turned up many times. The V and J genes are TRBV7-2 and TRBJ2-1; TRBD2 matches at 10 bases. The CDR3 spans 15 residues. V lost 1 base to trimming and J lost 8 bases; unmatched junction nucleotides: 5. CDR1 and CDR2 from the germline V gene are SGHTA and FQGNSA. The CDR3 sequence: CASSLDGLAVDEQFF. DNA for the CDR3: TGTGCCAGCAGCTTAGATGGACTAGCGGTGGATGAGCAGTTCTTC.

As to this clonotype: Being one base from a much bigger clone, this may be a read error. The V gene is TRBV3-1, the J gene TRBJ2-3; D is perhaps TRBD1 (5 bases). V was shortened by 1 base and J by 9 bases, with 11 bases between the two germline ends. The CDR3 runs to 13 residues. Germline V gene sequence: CDR1 LGHDT, CDR2 YNNKEL (reference sequence). The CDR3 DNA reads as TGTGCCAGCAGCCAAGGGGGCCTCGACACGCAGTATTTT. Translated, it gives CASSQGGLDTQYF.

This clonotype has a count of ten or more. V gene TRBV27 combines with J gene TRBJ2-3; unclear D gene. This CDR3 is built from 11 residues. In germline, CDR1 is MNHEY, CDR2 SMNVEV (reference sequence). V lost 10 bases to trimming and J lost 7 bases, with 12 bases between them. CDR3 protein: CATRLHHTQYF. CDR3 in DNA: TGTGCCACCCGCCTGCACCATACGCAGTATTTT.

This clonotype is labeled as medium-sized. The rearrangement links TRBV20-1 to TRBJ1-1; D remains ambiguous. In germline, CDR1 is DFQATT, CDR2 SNEGSKA (reference sequence). There are 11 residues in the CDR3. The germline V and J ends were trimmed by 5 bases and 6 bases, with 10 bases remaining between them. As DNA, the CDR3 is TGCAGTGCTCCGTTAGGCTCTGAAGCTTTCTTT. Its translation: CSAPLGSEAFF.